Listed here are 6 T cell receptor beta chains from one sample, sequenced in a study of human T cells and chemical hapten exposure. A single record per CDR3 protein comes from TCRdb applying MiXCR to the RACE reads. The sample yields approximately 100,000 distinct CDR3 sequences, 11% seen once. Time point: patch test 1, 2 weeks after DPC sensitization. Treatment in this sample: therapeutic diphenylcyclopropenone sensitization with weekly scalp DPC. The starting material was whole blood, obtained in connection with sensitization to the hapten diphenylcyclopropenone (DPC). These receptors all stem from a woman between 35 and 50 years old with alopecia areata. Some clones in this sample may be carry-over from other donors' samples.

This clonotype has a handful of counts. The J gene is TRBJ1-5, the V gene TRBV15; possibly TRBD1 for D (6 bases). The CDR3 is 16 residues long. Trimming took 1 base from V and 6 from J, leaving 16 bases between them. Germline lookup yields CDR1 LNHNV and CDR2 YYDKDF (reference sequence). CDR3 nucleotide sequence: TGTGCCACCAGCAGAGTCGCGGGGGCGCGAGGTCAGCCCCAGCATTTT. This gives the protein CATSRVAGARGQPQHF.

The V gene is TRBV28, the J gene TRBJ1-5, with D unresolved. The V gene's germline CDR1 is MDHEN and CDR2 SYDVKM. Trimming cost V 11 bases and J 4 bases, with 15 bases left between them. The CDR3 runs 13 residues. CDR3 residues: CAGLGGPNQPQHF. CDR3 bases: TGTGCCGGCCTTGGAGGGCCAAATCAGCCCCAGCATTTT.

This sequence joins TRBV7-2 and TRBJ1-5; TRBD1 might be the D (6 bases). The CDR3 has 15 amino acids. V shed 7 bases and J shed 1 base, with 14 bases lying between them. Germline CDR1 is SGHTA and CDR2 is FQGNSA. CDR3 loop: CASTLGGGSNQPQHF. CDR3 sequence (DNA): TGTGCCAGCACACTAGGGGGAGGGAGCAATCAGCCCCAGCATTTT.

The rearrangement links TRBV10-3 to TRBJ2-5, with a weak D call TRBD1 (6 bases). The CDR3 is 14 residues long. The germline gives CDR1 ENHRY, CDR2 SYGVKD. Trimming removed 0 bases from V and 3 bases from J, with 8 bases in between. The CDR3 protein is CAISESQGKETQYF. The CDR3 region has the DNA TGTGCCATCAGTGAGTCGCAGGGGAAAGAGACCCAGTACTTC.

This clonotype was recorded many times. The CDR3 sequence: CSVALGGVIHNEQFF. Here the CDR3 DNA reads TGCAGCGTTGCCTTGGGGGGAGTAATACACAATGAGCAGTTCTTC. This rearrangement joins TRBV29-1 to TRBJ2-1, with D perhaps matching TRBD2 (6 bases). V dropped 4 bases and J dropped 5 bases, with 18 bases sitting between them. Germline assignment: CDR1 SQVTM and CDR2 ANQGSEA. The CDR3 is made up of 15 amino acids.

This clonotype was detected a few times. The genes are TRBV20-1 and TRBJ2-3; no clear D. Germline CDR1 reads DFQATT; CDR2 reads SNEGSKA (reference sequence). V was pared by 5 bases and J by 3 bases, with 18 bases between. The CDR3 is 15 residues long. The chain's CDR3 is CSALRPQLRTDTQYF. The CDR3 nucleotides read TGCAGTGCTCTTAGACCCCAACTAAGAACAGATACGCAGTATTTT.